One and the same sample provided the 6 T cell receptor beta chains below, sequenced in a study of control samples from healthy donors and cancer patients. Libraries were prepared by immunoSEQ multiplex PCR; TCRdb keeps only in-frame clonotypes and omits some of them. The sample carries fewer than 500,000 clones, around 90% recorded once. Input material: PBMCs. These receptors originate from a man aged 40-50 years with head and neck cancer.

The chain joins TRBV7-2 to TRBJ1-1; D uncertain. V lost 5 bases and J lost 4, with 17 bases in between. The germline gives CDR1 SGHTA, CDR2 FQGNSA. The length of the CDR3 is 15 residues. The CDR3 DNA follows: TGTGCCAGCAGCCCCGAGCCTATGAGGGCCACTGAAGCTTTCTTT. Protein product: CASSPEPMRATEAFF.

The V and J genes are TRBV28 and TRBJ2-7, with 7 nucleotides matching TRBD1. Trimming removed 8 bases from V and 3 bases from J; junction bases left unmatched: 10. This CDR3 is built from 14 residues. In germline, CDR1 is MDHEN, CDR2 SYDVKM. CDR3 in amino acids: CASRGDREFYEQYF. The DNA for the CDR3 is TGTGCCAGCCGTGGGGACAGAGAATTCTACGAGCAGTACTTC.

This chain links TRBV5-6 with TRBJ1-1; TRBD1 aligns across 7 bases. The V segment lost 4 bases and the J segment 0 bases; nucleotides outside the gene matches: 6. The germline V gene has CDR1 SGHDT and CDR2 YYEEEE. This CDR3 is 15 amino acids long. CDR3 DNA sequence: TGTGCCAGCAGCCCAACGACAGGGTTGAACACTGAAGCTTTCTTT. The encoded protein is CASSPTTGLNTEAFF.

The chain is built from TRBV27 and TRBJ2-5; TRBD2 matches 7 bases. This CDR3 has 14 residues. CDR1 is MNHEY, CDR2 SMNVEV, per germline (reference sequence). V lost 3 bases and J lost 3; bases outside the gene matches: 4. The CDR3, as DNA: TGTGCCAGCAGTTTCCTTGCGGGAGAAGAGACCCAGTACTTC. Protein product: CASSFLAGEETQYF.

The chain combines TRBV9 with TRBJ2-2; no definite D call. The CDR3 is 10 residues long. Germline CDR1 is SGDLS and CDR2 is YYNGEE. V lost 9 bases, J lost 5 bases, and 5 bases lay in between. CDR3 sequence reads: CATRTGELFF. The DNA of the CDR3 is TGTGCCACGAGGACCGGGGAGCTGTTTTTT.

This chain uses TRBV6-1 with TRBJ2-4; no reliable D call. V was cut by 1 base and J by 0 bases, with 7 bases left in between. The germline V gene encodes CDR1 MNHNS and CDR2 SASEGT. The CDR3 contains 15 residues. Written as DNA, the CDR3 is TGTGCCAGCAGTGAAGGGCAGATAGCCAAAAACATTCAGTACTTC. Encoded protein: CASSEGQIAKNIQYF.